The entry below gives a single T cell receptor beta chain sequence along with its context. The sample is drawn from a study of blood T cell repertoires in COVID-19. Turning to the study itself: Sample material is recorded as cDNA or gDNA derived from T cells, B-cell-depleted T cells, or PBMCs.

Authors' methods: Quantification of nucleated cells was approximated via reference gene primer amplification. Assay: immunoSEQ multiplex PCR; the TCRdb copy retains only in-frame clones and omits some. V and J calls and clone size are copied from that table; D and trimming were computed from the DNA. The sample yields roughly 70,000 clones, about 88% seen once. What was sequenced was peripheral blood. The clonotype was recovered from a man aged 65 to 79 with active COVID-19.

The CDR3 region is CASSSQQGAKNIQYF. The DNA of the CDR3 is TGTGCCAGCAGCTCCCAACAGGGGGCCAAAAACATTCAGTACTTC. The chain has TRBV5-6 and TRBJ2-4; 7 bases match TRBD1. This CDR3 has 15 residues. The germline gives CDR1 SGHDT, CDR2 YYEEEE. Trimming took 3 bases from V and 1 from J; bases not matched to a gene: 4.